This T cell receptor beta chain was observed in a study of OX40 agonist ivuxolimab in advanced cancers. Across the whole study: Patients were dosed with the agonistic anti-OX40 (CD134) antibody ivuxolimab.

This CDR3 comprises 13 residues. From germline, CDR1 is SSHAT and CDR2 FNYEAQ (reference sequence). Sequencing was performed with immunoSEQ multiplex PCR; in TCRdb, only in-frame clones are kept and a portion is missing. The data contain 65,000 to 85,000 clones, 89% of them seen just once; the ten biggest clones take up 9% to 10%. Turning to this clone: One end of the junction is discordant with germline, which a read error may explain.

The genes are TRBV7-7 and TRBJ2-1; tentative D call: TRBD1 (6 bases). This clonotype was sampled from an adult with an advanced solid tumor such as melanoma, head and neck, liver or kidney cancer. The sequences come from CD4+ or CD8+ T cells sorted from blood, collected in a trial of the OX40 agonist ivuxolimab. CDR3 DNA sequence: TGTGCTAGCAGCTTAGAAGGGGGTACTGAGCAGTTCTTC. Its protein is CASSLEGGTEQFF.